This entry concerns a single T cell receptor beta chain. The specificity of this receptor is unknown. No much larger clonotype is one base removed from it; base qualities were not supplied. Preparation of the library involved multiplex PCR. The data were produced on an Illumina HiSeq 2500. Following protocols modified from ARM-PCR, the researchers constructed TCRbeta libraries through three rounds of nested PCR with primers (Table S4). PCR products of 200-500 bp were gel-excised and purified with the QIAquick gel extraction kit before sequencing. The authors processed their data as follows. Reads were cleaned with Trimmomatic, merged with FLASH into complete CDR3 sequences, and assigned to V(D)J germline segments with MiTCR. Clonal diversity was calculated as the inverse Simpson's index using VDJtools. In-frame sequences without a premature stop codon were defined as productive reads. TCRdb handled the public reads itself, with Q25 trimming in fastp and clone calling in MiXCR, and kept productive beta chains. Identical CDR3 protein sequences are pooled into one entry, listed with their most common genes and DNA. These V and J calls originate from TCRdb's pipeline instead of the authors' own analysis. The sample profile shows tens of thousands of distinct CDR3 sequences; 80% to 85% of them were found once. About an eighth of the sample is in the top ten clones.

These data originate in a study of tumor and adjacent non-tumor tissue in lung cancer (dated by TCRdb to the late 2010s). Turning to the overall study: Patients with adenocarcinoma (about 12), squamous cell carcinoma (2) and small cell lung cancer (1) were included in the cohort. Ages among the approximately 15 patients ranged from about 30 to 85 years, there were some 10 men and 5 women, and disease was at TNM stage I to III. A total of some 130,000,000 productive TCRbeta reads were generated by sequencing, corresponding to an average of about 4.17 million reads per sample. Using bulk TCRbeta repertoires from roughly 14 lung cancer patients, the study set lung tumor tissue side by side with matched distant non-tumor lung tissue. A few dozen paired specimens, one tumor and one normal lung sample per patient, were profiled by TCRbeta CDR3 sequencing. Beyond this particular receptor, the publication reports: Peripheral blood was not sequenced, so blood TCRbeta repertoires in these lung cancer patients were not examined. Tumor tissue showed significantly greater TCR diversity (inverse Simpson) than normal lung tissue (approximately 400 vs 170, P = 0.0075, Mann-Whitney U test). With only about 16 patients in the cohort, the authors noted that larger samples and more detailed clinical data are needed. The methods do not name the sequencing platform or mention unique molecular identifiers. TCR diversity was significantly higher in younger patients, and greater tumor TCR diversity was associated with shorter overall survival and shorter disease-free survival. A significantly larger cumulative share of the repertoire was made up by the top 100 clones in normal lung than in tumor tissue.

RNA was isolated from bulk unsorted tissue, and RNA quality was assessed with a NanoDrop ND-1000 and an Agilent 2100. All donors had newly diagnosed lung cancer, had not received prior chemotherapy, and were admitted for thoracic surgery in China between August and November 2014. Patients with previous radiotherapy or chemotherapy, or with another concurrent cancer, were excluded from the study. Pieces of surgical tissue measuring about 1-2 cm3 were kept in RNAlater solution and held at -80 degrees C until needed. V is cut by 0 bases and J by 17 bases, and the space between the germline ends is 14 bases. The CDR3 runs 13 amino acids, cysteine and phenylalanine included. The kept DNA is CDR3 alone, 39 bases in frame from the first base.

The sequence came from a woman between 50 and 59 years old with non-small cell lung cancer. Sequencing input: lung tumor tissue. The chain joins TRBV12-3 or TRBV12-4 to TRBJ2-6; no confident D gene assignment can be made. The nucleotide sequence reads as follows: TGTGCCAGCAGTTTAGCGTATTCCTCTCCCATGACTTTC. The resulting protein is CASSLAYSSPMTF.